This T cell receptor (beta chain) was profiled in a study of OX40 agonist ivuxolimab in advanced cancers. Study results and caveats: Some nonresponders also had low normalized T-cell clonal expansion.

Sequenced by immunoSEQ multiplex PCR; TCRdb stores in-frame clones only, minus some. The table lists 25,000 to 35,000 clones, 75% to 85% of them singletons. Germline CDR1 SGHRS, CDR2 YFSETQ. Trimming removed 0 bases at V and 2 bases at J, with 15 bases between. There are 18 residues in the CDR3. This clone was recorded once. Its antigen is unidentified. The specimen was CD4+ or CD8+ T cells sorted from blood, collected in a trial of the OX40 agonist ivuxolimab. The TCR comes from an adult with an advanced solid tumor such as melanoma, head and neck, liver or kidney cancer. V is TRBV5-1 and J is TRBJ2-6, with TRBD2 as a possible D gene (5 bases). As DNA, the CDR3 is TGCGCCAGCAGCTTGGCCGGCTCTTCGGGGACTGGGGCCAACGTCCTGACTTTC. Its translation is CASSLAGSSGTGANVLTF.